These 10 T cell receptor beta chains originate from one sample sequenced in a study of T cell clonality in common variable immunodeficiency. Using immunoSEQ multiplex PCR, the repertoire was profiled, and TCRdb retains in-frame clones only, with some absent. Singletons are absent from the sample, which has about 64,000 clones. Sequencing input: peripheral blood mononuclear cells. The receptor set was obtained from a person aged 18 to 75 in good health.

In this sample, this clone turned up many times. The read halts 3 residues ahead of the CDR3 end, with the missing end drawn from the germline J gene. This chain links TRBV27 with TRBJ2-1; 8 bases are a match to TRBD2. This CDR3 spans 14 amino acids. Germline values: CDR1 MNHEY, CDR2 SMNVEV (reference sequence). With V trimmed by 1 base and J by 8 bases, 4 bases remained unmatched. The CDR3 bases that were read are TGTGCCAGCAGTTTATTAGCGGGACGGCATGAG. Its protein is CASSLLAGRHE. The complete CDR3 reads CASSLLAGRHEQFF.

This clone was counted ten times or more. Read coverage stops 3 residues before the CDR3 terminus; the germline J gene supplies the remainder. The V call is TRBV19, the J call TRBJ2-7; 7 nucleotides agree with TRBD2. V lost 5 bases, J lost 4 bases, and 11 bases stayed unmatched. Germline CDR1 is LNHDA and CDR2 is SQIVND (reference sequence). The CDR3 consists of 15 residues. CDR3 DNA (partial): TGTGCCAGTAGTCGCCTAGCGGAGTCGGCGTACGAG. Translating gives CASSRLAESAYE. The CDR3 as a whole reads CASSRLAESAYEQYF.

Comments on this clone: The read finishes 3 residues shy of the CDR3 end, and the germline J gene is used to complete it. The rearrangement links TRBV2 to TRBJ1-2, with D possibly being TRBD1 (6 bases). The CDR3 has 14 residues. Germline values: CDR1 SNHLY, CDR2 FYNNEI. Trimming pared 5 bases from V and 1 base from J, leaving 11 bases between. CDR3 DNA, as far as it was read: TGTGCCAGCAGTCGGGACATAGTTAACTATGGC. It yields the protein CASSRDIVNYG. The entire CDR3 protein is CASSRDIVNYGYTF.

This clone occurred many times. The CDR3 end falls 3 residues outside the read, so it is completed with the germline J gene. The chain couples TRBV30 to TRBJ1-2, with D possibly being TRBD1 (5 bases). Germline V CDR1 and CDR2: GTSNPN, SVGIG (reference sequence). Trimming removed 0 bases at V and 0 bases at J, with 17 bases between. There are 17 residues in the CDR3. Incomplete CDR3 DNA: TGTGCCTGGAGTGTACCTCCAGGACATACTACTAACTATGGC. It specifies CAWSVPPGHTTNYG. The full CDR3 reads CAWSVPPGHTTNYGYTF.

This clone was seen repeatedly, ten times or more. Read sequence stops 3 residues before the CDR3 end, and the germline J gene provides the missing end. The chain joins TRBV7-8 to TRBJ2-1; D not certain. Germline assignment: CDR1 SGHVS and CDR2 FQNEAQ. Trimming left V 5 bases short and J 1 base short, with 3 bases between. The CDR3 sequence is 12 residues long. CDR3 sequence: CASSPSYNEQFF. CDR3 DNA (partial): TGTGCCAGCAGCCCATCCTACAATGAG.

In its sample, this clone was seen many times. The read terminates 3 residues before the CDR3 end, so the remaining end is supplied by the germline J gene. This chain connects TRBV7-9 to TRBJ1-1; 7 bases line up with TRBD1. Trimming cost V 6 bases and J 5 bases; bases outside gene matches: 6. From germline, CDR1 is SEHNR and CDR2 FQNEAQ (reference sequence). There are 13 residues in the CDR3. The sequenced CDR3 bases are TGTGCCAGCAGTTCAGGGGGAAGAACTGAA. As protein: CASSSGGRTE. The entire CDR3 is CASSSGGRTEAFF.

This clone appeared many times. The CDR3 goes on 3 residues after the read ends, and that part is filled in from the germline J gene. Distinct nucleotide sequences in the sample also encode this CDR3. The chain couples TRBV20-1 to TRBJ2-5; TRBD2 matches 8 bases. Germline values: CDR1 DFQATT, CDR2 SNEGSKA (reference sequence). This CDR3 is built from 16 residues. Trimming removed 3 bases from V and 0 bases from J; junction bases left unmatched: 9. CDR3 DNA (partial): TGCAGTGCTAGGGACCCCGCGGGAGGTGACCAAGAGACC. Its protein product is CSARDPAGGDQET. The CDR3, in full, reads CSARDPAGGDQETQYF.

This clone appeared many times. The DNA ends 3 residues before the CDR3 does, and the rest of the CDR3 is filled in from the germline J gene. The chain carries TRBV19 and TRBJ1-1; TRBD1 is a possible D gene (5 bases). The CDR3 consists of 15 residues. The V and J ends lost 3 bases and 0 bases respectively, with 11 bases between them. Per the germline V gene, CDR1 is LNHDA and CDR2 is SQIVND (reference sequence). The part of the CDR3 DNA that was read is TGTGCCAGTAGTATCTCCGGGACTTTGAACACTGAA. Protein product: CASSISGTLNTE. The entire CDR3 protein is CASSISGTLNTEAFF.

This clone was recorded at least ten times. Coverage ceases 3 residues before the CDR3 finishes, and the germline J gene fills in the end. The chain is built from TRBV6-1 and TRBJ1-2; no clear D gene. The CDR3 is 14 residues long. V shed 2 bases and J shed 1 base, with 8 bases lying between them. CDR1 and CDR2 from the germline V gene are MNHNS and SASEGT. The CDR3 region is CASSESLNNYGYTF. The CDR3 bases that were read are TGTGCCAGCAGTGAATCGCTAAATAACTATGGC.

This clone appeared many times. The read halts 3 residues ahead of the CDR3 end, with the missing end drawn from the germline J gene. The chain joins TRBV28 to TRBJ2-1; 7 nucleotides line up with TRBD2. CDR1 MDHEN and CDR2 SYDVKM come from the germline V gene. The CDR3 sequence is 13 residues long. Trimming removed 2 bases from V and 7 bases from J; junction bases left unmatched: 2. The covered CDR3 bases are TGTGCCAGCAGTTTAATGGGGGGGAATGAG. Translating it yields CASSLMGGNE. The entire CDR3 protein is CASSLMGGNEQFF.